This TCR beta chain came from a study of Graves' ophthalmopathy and Graves' hyperthyroidism. V was pared by 4 bases and J by 7 bases, with 6 bases of the junction left unmatched. The germline CDR1 and CDR2 sequences are MNHEY and SMNVEV (reference sequence). This CDR3 has 14 residues. RNA transcripts provided the template for amplifying TCR beta CDR3 regions. The first-round RT-PCR employed HTBI primers together with the Qiagen OneStep RT-PCR kit. A multiplex PCR was then performed as the second round. TCRdb processed the multiplex PCR reads anew with MiXCR; each CDR3 protein has one entry. The sample includes about 620,000 distinct CDR3 sequences, roughly 20% seen only once; the top ten take approximately 7.7%.

Sequencing was performed on peripheral blood. The chain couples TRBV27 to TRBJ1-2; TRBD1 agrees at 10 bases. The TCR comes from a young woman with stable Graves' hyperthyroidism. Some clones in this sample may be carry-over from other donors' samples. The CDR3 sequence is CASSYRTGGSGYTF. In DNA, the CDR3 is TGTGCCAGCAGTTACCGGACAGGGGGATCTGGCTACACCTTC.